Given below is one T cell receptor (beta chain) in context. This CDR3 has 16 residues. Germline V lookup: CDR1 PRHDT, CDR2 FYEKMQ (reference sequence). After removal of 7 bases from V and 0 bases from J, the junction contained 8 bases not matched to a gene. Some clones are missing from TCRdb's copy, which holds only in-frame ones; the method was immunoSEQ multiplex PCR. The repertoire consists of roughly 100,000 clones, with 80% to 90% occurring once and the leading ten covering under 9.5%. Time point: baseline pretreatment blood. The treatment was: 15 Gy SBRT to primary tumor, nephrectomy 4 weeks later. Serial blood draws occurred at baseline and 2 and 4 weeks post-SBRT. This record belongs to a study of radiation and T cells in renal cell carcinoma.

This specimen consisted of blood, obtained from a patient whose treatment included radiotherapy and nephrectomy. This clonotype was sampled from a man aged 50 to 59 with renal cell carcinoma. The chain links TRBV13 to TRBJ2-2, with 7 bases aligning to TRBD1. This chain's CDR3 is CASTHQDRPNTGELFF. The CDR3 DNA reads as TGTGCCAGCACCCACCAGGACAGGCCGAACACCGGGGAGCTGTTTTTT.